This is a list of T cell receptor beta chains from one sample in a study of blood T cell repertoires in COVID-19. Assay used: immunoSEQ multiplex PCR; TCRdb lists only in-frame clones, some missing. The sample lists around 170,000 clones, approximately 80% occurring once. The specimen sequenced was peripheral blood. All receptors come from a human donor in a cohort sampled during active COVID-19. CDR3s include the opening cysteine and the closing phenylalanine or tryptophan. The order of the fields is V gene, J gene, D gene, CDR3 protein, CDR3 DNA. A D gene is named only where the DNA matches it firmly.

TRBV5-1	TRBJ1-2	-	CASSSLGQSNYGHTF	TGCGCCAGCAGCTCGCTCGGACAGAGTAACTATGGCCACACCTTC
TRBV21-1	TRBJ2-6	-	CASSKGTDHSGANVLTF	TGTGCCAGCAGCAAAGGGACAGACCACTCTGGGGCCAACGTCCTGACTTTC
TRBV7-9	TRBJ2-7	-	CASSRGFEQYF	TGTGCCAGCAGCCGGGGGTTTGAGCAGTACTTC
TRBV19	TRBJ2-7	TRBD1	CASKNRGSYEQYF	TGTGCCAGTAAGAACAGGGGCTCCTACGAGCAGTACTTC
TRBV7-6	TRBJ2-3	TRBD1	CASSRIWDRGPDTQYF	TGTGCCAGCAGCCGAATCTGGGACAGGGGGCCAGATACGCAGTATTTT
TRBV18	TRBJ1-1	TRBD1	CASSPRTGGTEAFF	TGTGCCAGCTCACCAAGGACAGGGGGCACTGAAGCTTTCTTT
TRBV28	TRBJ1-5	TRBD1	CVSTLDRGLNQPQHF	TGTGTCAGCACCCTGGACAGGGGGCTTAATCAGCCCCAGCATTTT
TRBV28	TRBJ2-1	TRBD2	CASMPLRLAGELEQFF	TGTGCCAGCATGCCGCTCCGACTAGCGGGAGAACTTGAGCAGTTCTTC
TRBV28	TRBJ1-2	-	CASSLNPGQNNYGYTF	TGTGCCAGCAGCCTCAATCCCGGACAAAATAACTATGGCTACACCTTC
TRBV10-3	TRBJ1-1	-	CAISDLQGNTEAFF	TGTGCCATCAGTGACTTACAGGGGAACACTGAAGCTTTCTTT
TRBV27	TRBJ2-3	-	CASSPPREAAGTDTQYF	TGTGCCAGCAGTCCCCCCAGGGAGGCAGCGGGCACAGATACGCAGTATTTT